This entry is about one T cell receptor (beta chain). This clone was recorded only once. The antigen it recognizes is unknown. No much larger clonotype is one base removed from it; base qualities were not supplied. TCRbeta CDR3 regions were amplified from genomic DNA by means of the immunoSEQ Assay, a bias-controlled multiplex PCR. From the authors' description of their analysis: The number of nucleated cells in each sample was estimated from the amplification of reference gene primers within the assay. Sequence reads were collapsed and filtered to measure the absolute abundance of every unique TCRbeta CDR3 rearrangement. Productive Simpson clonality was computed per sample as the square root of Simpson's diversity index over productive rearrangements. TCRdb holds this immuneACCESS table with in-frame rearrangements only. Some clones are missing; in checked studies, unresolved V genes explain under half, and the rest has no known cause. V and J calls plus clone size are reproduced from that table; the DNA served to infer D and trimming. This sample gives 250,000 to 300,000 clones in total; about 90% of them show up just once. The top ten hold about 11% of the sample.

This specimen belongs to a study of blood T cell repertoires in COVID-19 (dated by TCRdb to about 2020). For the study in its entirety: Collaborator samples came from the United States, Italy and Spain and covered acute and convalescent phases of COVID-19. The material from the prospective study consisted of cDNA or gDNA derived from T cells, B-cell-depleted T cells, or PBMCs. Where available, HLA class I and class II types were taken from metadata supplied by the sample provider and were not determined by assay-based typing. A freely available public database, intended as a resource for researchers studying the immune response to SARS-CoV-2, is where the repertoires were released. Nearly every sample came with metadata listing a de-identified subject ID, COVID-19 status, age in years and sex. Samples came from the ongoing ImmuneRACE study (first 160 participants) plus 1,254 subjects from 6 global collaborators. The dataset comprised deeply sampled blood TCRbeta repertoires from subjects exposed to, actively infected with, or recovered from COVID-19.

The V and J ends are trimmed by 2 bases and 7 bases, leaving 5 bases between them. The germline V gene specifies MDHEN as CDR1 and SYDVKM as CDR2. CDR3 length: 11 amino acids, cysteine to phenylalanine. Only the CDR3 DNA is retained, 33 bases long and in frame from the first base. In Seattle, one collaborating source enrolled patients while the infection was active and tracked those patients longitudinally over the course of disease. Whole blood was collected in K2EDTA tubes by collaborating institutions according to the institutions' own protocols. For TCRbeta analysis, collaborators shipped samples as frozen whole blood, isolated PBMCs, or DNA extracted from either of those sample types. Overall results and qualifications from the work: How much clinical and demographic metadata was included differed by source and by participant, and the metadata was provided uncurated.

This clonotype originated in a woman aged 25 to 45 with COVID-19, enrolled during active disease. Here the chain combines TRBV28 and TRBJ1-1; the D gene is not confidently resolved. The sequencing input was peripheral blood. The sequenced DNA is TGTGCCAGCAGTTTACAGGATGAAGCTTTCTTT. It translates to CASSLQDEAFF.